The present TCR beta chain was sequenced within a study of technical replicates of blood from a handful of donors. Clones were sequenced by immunoSEQ multiplex PCR, and TCRdb holds only the in-frame ones, with some missing. The top ten hold 0.3% to 0.35% of the sample, which has tens of thousands of clones, about 96% seen once. There are 13 residues in the CDR3. Germline lookup yields CDR1 SGHRS and CDR2 YFSETQ. Between the trimmed V and J ends, which lost 4 bases and 9 bases, there was a span of 14 bases. This clonotype originated in a human donor in good health. This chain uses TRBV5-1 with TRBJ2-1; no reliable D call. The sample taken for sequencing was T cells isolated from PBMCs. CDR3 sequence: CASSLNAPGEQFF. CDR3 bases: TGCGCCAGCAGCCTCAACGCTCCGGGTGAGCAGTTCTTC.